The clone carrying this T cell receptor (beta chain) was seen only a few times. Its target is not known. The record originates from a study of T-cell reconstitution after alpha-beta-depleted transplantation in children. The ends were cut back, 7 bases at V and 4 bases at J, with 10 bases in the middle. The CDR3 is 13 residues long. CDR1 is SNHLY, CDR2 FYNNEI, per germline. The study's findings and limits: Surviving recipient T cells and thymic progenitors underlay high day-60 TCRbeta diversity in some patients.

Researchers prepared the TCRbeta library using unique molecular identifiers, the study reports. TCRdb passed the PCR reads through MiXCR, listing each CDR3 protein once. This sample has about a million distinct CDR3 sequences, with about 26% found just once. This chain uses TRBV2 with TRBJ1-4; D gene uncertain. The receptor was derived from a boy under two years old who had a stem cell transplant for SCID, so the T cells may come from the graft donor. This specimen was PBMCs, mostly from graft donor cells, taken 360 days after TCRalphabeta/CD19-depleted stem cell transplant. CDR3 DNA: TGTGCCAGCACTGAGACCCTTAATGAAAAACTGTTTTTT. It encodes CASTETLNEKLFF.